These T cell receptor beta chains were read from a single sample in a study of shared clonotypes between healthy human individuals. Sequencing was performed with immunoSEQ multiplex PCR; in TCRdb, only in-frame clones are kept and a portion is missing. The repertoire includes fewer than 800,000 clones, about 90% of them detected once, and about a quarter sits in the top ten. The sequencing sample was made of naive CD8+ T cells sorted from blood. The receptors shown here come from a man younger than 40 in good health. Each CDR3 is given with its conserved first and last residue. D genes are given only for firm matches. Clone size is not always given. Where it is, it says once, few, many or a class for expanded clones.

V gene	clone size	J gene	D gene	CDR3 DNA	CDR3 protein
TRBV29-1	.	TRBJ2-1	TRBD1	TGCAGCGTTAAGGACAGGCCAGGGATAAGATACAATGAGCAGTTCTTC	CSVKDRPGIRYNEQFF
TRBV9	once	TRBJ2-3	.	TGTGCCAGCAGCGTGACAGGCCTATACACAGATACGCAGTATTTT	CASSVTGLYTDTQYF
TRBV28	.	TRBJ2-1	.	TGTGCCAGCATTGGGGGGGCCCTCGGGGATGAGCAGTTCTTC	CASIGGALGDEQFF
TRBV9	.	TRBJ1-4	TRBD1	TGTGCCAGCAGCCCGGGACAGCTTAATGAAAAACTGTTTTTT	CASSPGQLNEKLFF
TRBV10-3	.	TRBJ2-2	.	TGTGCCATCACTTCACCAGGGCCGGCCGGGGAGCTGTTTTTT	CAITSPGPAGELFF
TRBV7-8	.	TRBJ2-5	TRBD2	TGTGCCAGCAGCGATCCTGAGTGGACTAGCGGGGGGGATGAGACCCAGTACTTC	CASSDPEWTSGGDETQYF
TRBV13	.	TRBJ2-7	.	TGTGCCAGCAGCCCCGGACCGATCTACGAGCAGTACTTC	CASSPGPIYEQYF
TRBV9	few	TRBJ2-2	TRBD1	TGTGCCAGCAGCGGAGGGGACAGGAAGAACACCGGGGAGCTGTTTTTT	CASSGGDRKNTGELFF
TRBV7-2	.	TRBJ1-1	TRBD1	TGTGCCAGCAGCTTCTGGACAGGGAAGCTCACTGAAGCTTTCTTT	CASSFWTGKLTEAFF
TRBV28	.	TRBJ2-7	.	TGTGCCAGCAGTTTAACTAGCAGCGAGCAGTACTTC	CASSLTSSEQYF
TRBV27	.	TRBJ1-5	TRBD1	TGTGCCAGCAGTTTAGGGACAGGGGGCGGTCAGCCCCAGCATTTT	CASSLGTGGGQPQHF
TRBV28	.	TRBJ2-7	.	TGTGCCAGCAGACTACAGGGAAGCTCCTACGAGCAGTACTTC	CASRLQGSSYEQYF
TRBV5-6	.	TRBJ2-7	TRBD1	TGTGCCAGCAGCTCCGTCCGGGACAGCGCAGAGTACGAGCAGTACTTC	CASSSVRDSAEYEQYF
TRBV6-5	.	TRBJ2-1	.	TGTGCCAGCAACGAGGGATGGGAGAAGTTCTTC	CASNEGWEKFF
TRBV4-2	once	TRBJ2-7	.	TGTGCCAGCAGCCAATCGGTCACCCGAAACGGTCCCAACGAGCAGTACTTC	CASSQSVTRNGPNEQYF